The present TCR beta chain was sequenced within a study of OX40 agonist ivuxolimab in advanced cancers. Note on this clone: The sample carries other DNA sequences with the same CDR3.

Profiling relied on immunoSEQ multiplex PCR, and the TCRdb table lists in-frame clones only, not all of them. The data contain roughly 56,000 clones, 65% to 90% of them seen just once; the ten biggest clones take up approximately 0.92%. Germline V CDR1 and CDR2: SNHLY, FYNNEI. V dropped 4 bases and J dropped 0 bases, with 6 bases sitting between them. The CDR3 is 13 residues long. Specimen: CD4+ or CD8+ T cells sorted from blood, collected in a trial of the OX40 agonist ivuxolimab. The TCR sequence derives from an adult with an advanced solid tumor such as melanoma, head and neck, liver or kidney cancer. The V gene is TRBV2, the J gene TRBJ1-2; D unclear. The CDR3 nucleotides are TGTGCCAGCAGTGGTTTGACTAACTATGGCTACACCTTC. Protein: CASSGLTNYGYTF. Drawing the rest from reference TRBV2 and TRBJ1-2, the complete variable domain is EPEVTQTPSHQVTQMGQEVILRCVPISNHLYFYWYRQILGQKVEFLVSFYNNEISEKSEIFDDQFSVERPDGSNFTLKIRSTKLEDSAMYFCASSGLTNYGYTFGSGTRLTVV.